The 25 T cell receptor beta chains in this list originate from one sample, sequenced in a study of shared clonotypes between healthy human individuals. The protocol was immunoSEQ multiplex PCR, while the TCRdb copy is restricted to in-frame clones and leaves out a portion. Counted here are 1,500,000 or so clones, around 97% occurring once; the ten biggest clones make up roughly 1.2%. Material for sequencing was naive CD4+ T cells sorted from blood. The subset was: CD45RA+ positively selected. The origin of the receptors is a man aged 25-40 years in good health.

The chain joins TRBV5-5 to TRBJ1-4; no clear D. The CDR3 consists of 16 residues. Germline lookup yields CDR1 SGHKS and CDR2 YYEKEE (reference sequence). Deletions cut 4 bases from V and 7 bases from J, with 20 bases between. The CDR3 bases are TGTGCCAGCAGCCGGACTCACGGACTGGATGGTGAAAAACTGTTTTTT. The encoded protein is CASSRTHGLDGEKLFF.

In this sample, this clone turned up once. The genes are TRBV5-6 and TRBJ1-2; D is unresolved. There are 12 residues in the CDR3. V was pared by 1 base and J by 4 bases, with 5 bases between. Germline assignment: CDR1 SGHDT and CDR2 YYEEEE. CDR3 protein: CASSLRSYGYTF. CDR3 nucleotides: TGTGCCAGCAGCTTGCGGAGCTATGGCTACACCTTC.

The chain carries TRBV27 and TRBJ2-7, with 10 bases fitting TRBD2. Losses at the gene ends were 7 bases for V and 2 bases for J; bases not matched to a gene: 14. Looked up from germline, CDR1 is MNHEY and CDR2 is SMNVEV (reference sequence). The CDR3 contains 17 residues. CDR3 DNA: TGTGCCAGCACCGCCCTCTCTCTAGCGGGAGCCCCCTACGAGCAGTACTTC. It encodes CASTALSLAGAPYEQYF.

The chain joins TRBV18 to TRBJ2-1; 8 bases align to TRBD2. V lost 3 bases to trimming and J lost 8 bases; unmatched junction nucleotides: 12. Germline assignment: CDR1 KGHSH and CDR2 LQKENI. This CDR3 region has 16 residues. The CDR3 coding sequence is TGTGCCAGCTCACCCCTGGGACTTACGCGGGGGGATGAGCAGTTCTTC. Protein product: CASSPLGLTRGDEQFF.

This chain uses TRBV13 with TRBJ1-3; D gene unclear. Germline loops: CDR1 PRHDT, CDR2 FYEKMQ (reference sequence). Trimming stripped 1 base from V and 4 bases from J, with 11 bases between. This CDR3 comprises 15 residues. The CDR3 is CASSLAQTPGNTIYF. DNA for the CDR3: TGTGCCAGCAGCTTAGCACAGACACCCGGAAACACCATATATTTT.

The chain combines TRBV5-5 with TRBJ1-2; weak D call: TRBD1 (5 bases). This CDR3 is built from 14 residues. The V end was cut by 5 bases, the J end by 7 bases, with 18 bases between. Per the germline V gene, CDR1 is SGHKS and CDR2 is YYEKEE (reference sequence). The DNA of the CDR3 is TGTGCCAGCAGTTTCGTAAGGGAGGGGTCTGGCTACACCTTC. Translation gives CASSFVREGSGYTF.

CDR3 coding DNA: TGCGCCAGCAGTCGGGCCCCTCTGAGGGACAATGAGCAGTTCTTC. Its protein is CASSRAPLRDNEQFF. V usage is TRBV5-1 and J usage is TRBJ2-1, with TRBD2 as a possible D gene (5 bases). The CDR3 covers 15 residues. V lost 5 bases, J lost 5 bases, and 17 bases lay in between. Germline CDR1 and CDR2: SGHRS and YFSETQ.

This clone was seen a single time. The genes are TRBV5-4 and TRBJ2-1; D gene uncertain. This CDR3 is built from 17 residues. V lost 4 bases and J 0 bases, leaving 17 bases between the germline ends. Germline V gene data show CDR1 as SGHNT and CDR2 as YYREEE (reference sequence). The CDR3 spells CASSDLRFQSSYNEQFF. The CDR3 DNA sequence: TGTGCCAGCAGCGACCTGCGATTCCAAAGCTCCTACAATGAGCAGTTCTTC.

J is TRBJ1-1 and V is TRBV5-1; D is unresolved. V shed 0 bases and J shed 6 bases, with 15 bases lying between them. Looked up from germline, CDR1 is SGHRS and CDR2 is YFSETQ. The CDR3 is 15 amino acids. Here the CDR3 reads CASSLGLPPGAEAFF. Written as DNA, the CDR3 is TGCGCCAGCAGCTTGGGACTCCCCCCAGGAGCTGAAGCTTTCTTT.

This chain uses TRBV10-1 with TRBJ2-2, with TRBD2 identical over 10 bases. CDR3 length: 17 residues. The V and J ends lost 4 bases and 7 bases, in that order; junction bases with no gene match: 12. CDR1 and CDR2 from the germline V gene are WNHNN and SYGVQD (reference sequence). The CDR3 loop is CASSAYPASGSIGELFF. The CDR3 DNA follows: TGCGCCAGCAGTGCTTACCCCGCTAGCGGGAGTATCGGGGAGCTGTTTTTT.

The J gene is TRBJ2-6, the V gene TRBV6-5; D possibly corresponds to TRBD1 (5 bases). V lost 4 bases to trimming and J lost 0 bases, with 10 bases between them. Germline-derived CDR1 and CDR2 are MNHEY and SVGAGI. The CDR3 sequence is 16 residues long. The CDR3 DNA reads as TGTGCCAGCAGTTGGGGCAGGGCCTCTGGGGCCAACGTCCTGACTTTC. Translation gives CASSWGRASGANVLTF.

The genes are TRBV6-5 and TRBJ1-3; no clear D gene. From germline, CDR1 is MNHEY and CDR2 SVGAGI. The V end lost 6 bases, the J end lost 4 bases, and 7 bases lay between the germline ends. This CDR3 contains 12 residues. CDR3 bases: TGTGCCAGCAGCAGACTCGGAAACACCATATATTTT. Its translation: CASSRLGNTIYF.

The chain recombines TRBV30 with TRBJ2-7; D gene uncertain. V was cut by 2 bases and J by 3 bases, with 8 bases left in between. Germline V gene data show CDR1 as GTSNPN and CDR2 as SVGIG (reference sequence). The CDR3 loop spans 12 amino acids. This CDR3 is CAWSTGVYEQYF. CDR3 nucleotide sequence: TGTGCCTGGAGTACCGGAGTCTACGAGCAGTACTTC.

Written as DNA, the CDR3 is TGTGCCAGCGACACACAGGGAGGAGGCAATGAGCAGTTCTTC. Protein product: CASDTQGGGNEQFF. The chain has TRBV7-9 and TRBJ2-1, with D perhaps matching TRBD1 or TRBD2 (6 bases each). Germline V gene sequence: CDR1 SEHNR, CDR2 FQNEAQ (reference sequence). CDR3 size: 14 residues. V shed 8 bases and J shed 6 bases, with 17 bases lying between them.

The chain links TRBV15 to TRBJ2-5, with TRBD2 as a possible D gene (6 bases). The CDR3 has 14 amino acids. Germline-derived CDR1 and CDR2 are LNHNV and YYDKDF (reference sequence). Between the trimmed V and J ends, which lost 1 base and 2 bases, there was a span of 8 bases. The CDR3 is CATSRGAGQETQYF. In DNA form, the CDR3 reads TGTGCCACCAGCAGAGGGGCGGGGCAAGAGACCCAGTACTTC.

The chain joins TRBV12-5 to TRBJ2-5, with D possibly being TRBD2 (5 bases). Deletions cut 6 bases from V and 2 bases from J, with 13 bases between. This CDR3 has 14 amino acids. Germline CDR1 LGHNT, CDR2 FRNRAP. The DNA for the CDR3 is TGTGCTAGTGGCCCGGACGGGGTACAAGAGACCCAGTACTTC. The encoded protein is CASGPDGVQETQYF.

The chain joins TRBV19 to TRBJ1-1, with 7 bases that match TRBD1. The V gene's germline CDR1 is LNHDA and CDR2 SQIVND (reference sequence). The junction had 2 bases not matched to a gene; V was cut back by 4 bases and J by 0 bases. This CDR3 has 14 amino acids. The CDR3 loop reads CASSRGQMNTEAFF. For the CDR3, the DNA is TGTGCCAGTAGTAGGGGACAGATGAACACTGAAGCTTTCTTT. The entire variable domain, with the rest obtained from reference TRBV19 and TRBJ1-1, is as follows: DGGITQSPKYLFRKEGQNVTLSCEQNLNHDAMYWYRQDPGQGLRLIYYSQIVNDFQKGDIAEGYSVSREKKESFPLTVTSAQKNPTAFYLCASSRGQMNTEAFFGQGTRLTVV.

This chain connects TRBV7-2 to TRBJ2-1; possibly TRBD2 for D (5 bases). Looked up from germline, CDR1 is SGHTA and CDR2 is FQGNSA. CDR3 length equals 16 residues. V was clipped by 1 base and J by 8 bases, with 18 bases between them. The DNA of the CDR3 is TGTGCCAGCAGCTTAGGGGGTGACGGCGGGTCCCATGAGCAGTTCTTC. Protein: CASSLGGDGGSHEQFF.

V is TRBV27 and J is TRBJ2-7, with 7 positions matching TRBD1. Germline V gives CDR1 MNHEY, CDR2 SMNVEV (reference sequence). There are 17 residues in the CDR3. V trimming: 0 bases; J trimming: 4 bases; junction bases outside the gene matches: 12. The CDR3 nucleotides read TGTGCCAGCAGTTTATCACGCCCCCGGACAGGCTTTTACGAGCAGTACTTC. Amino acids: CASSLSRPRTGFYEQYF.

The CDR3 reads CASRRPGTGTYEQYF. Here the CDR3 DNA reads TGTGCCAGCAGAAGGCCGGGGACAGGGACCTACGAGCAGTACTTC. The chain links TRBV27 to TRBJ2-7; 9 bases agree with TRBD1. This CDR3 region has 15 residues. Germline trimming cut 6 bases from V and 2 bases from J; bases unmatched to any gene: 8. Germline values: CDR1 MNHEY, CDR2 SMNVEV (reference sequence).

J is TRBJ2-7 and V is TRBV28; D might be TRBD1 or TRBD2, each matching 5 bases. Per germline, CDR1 MDHEN and CDR2 SYDVKM. The CDR3 is 12 amino acids. DNA of the CDR3: TGTGCTTCGTTTGGGGGCTCCTACGAGCAGTACTTC. Protein sequence: CASFGGSYEQYF.

The CDR3 DNA reads TGTGCCAGCAGCTTAGGACAGGGGCCAACCTACGAGCAGTACTTC. Translating gives CASSLGQGPTYEQYF. The rearrangement joins TRBV5-4 to TRBJ2-7; 9 bases map to TRBD1. Trimming cost V 2 bases and J 2 bases; bases outside gene matches: 5. The CDR3 has 15 amino acids. Germline V CDR1 and CDR2: SGHNT, YYREEE (reference sequence).

The chain links TRBV5-6 to TRBJ2-7; D gene uncertain. Germline CDR1 reads SGHDT; CDR2 reads YYEEEE. V was cut by 0 bases and J by 5 bases, with 12 bases left in between. This CDR3 is 14 amino acids long. Here the CDR3 reads CASSLGLGPDEQYF. CDR3 DNA sequence: TGTGCCAGCAGCTTGGGACTGGGTCCCGACGAGCAGTACTTC.

The chain links TRBV4-1 to TRBJ2-5; 9 nucleotides match TRBD1. V was pared by 4 bases and J by 1 base, with 4 bases of the junction left unmatched. Germline lookup yields CDR1 MGHRA and CDR2 YSYEKL. The CDR3 spans 15 residues. DNA of the CDR3: TGCGCCAGCAGCCTGGACAGGGGAACCCAAGAGACCCAGTACTTC. Its translation is CASSLDRGTQETQYF.

J is TRBJ2-7 and V is TRBV7-3, with TRBD1 matching over 9 bases. Germline V gene sequence: CDR1 SGHTA, CDR2 FQGTGA. With 4 bases clipped from V and 6 bases from J, the junction kept 7 bases outside the gene matches. The CDR3 spans 14 residues. In DNA form, the CDR3 reads TGTGCCAGCAGCTCGAGGACAGGGGAGTCCGAGCAGTACTTC. As protein: CASSSRTGESEQYF.